This is a list of T cell receptor beta chains from one sample in a study of CD8 T cells in Susac syndrome. In TCRdb, the immunoSEQ multiplex PCR reads were re-called with MiXCR into one record per CDR3 protein. The sample yields 170,000 or so distinct CDR3 sequences, 94% seen once. The sample was CD4+ T cells from PBMCs. Receptor source: a human donor with Susac syndrome. CDR3s leave out the opening cysteine and the closing phenylalanine or tryptophan. The D gene is left open where the match is weak.

D	V	J	CDR3
TRBD2	TRBV20-1	TRBJ2-4	SAWAGGTAKNIQY
TRBD2	TRBV7-2	TRBJ2-3	ASGAGGPSTDTQY
TRBD1	TRBV7-9	TRBJ1-1	ASSLGQGESEAF
NA	TRBV27	TRBJ2-2	ASSYDRLANTGELF
NA	TRBV9	TRBJ1-2	ASSGPYGDYGYT
NA	TRBV15	TRBJ1-6	ATSRESPFNSPLH
NA	TRBV11-2	TRBJ2-7	ASSSVEALRKS
TRBD1	TRBV29-1	TRBJ2-1	SVYGTGRLNEQF
NA	TRBV9	TRBJ1-6	ASSVGGALYNSPLH
TRBD2	TRBV6-1	TRBJ2-1	ASSELAGQGNEQF
TRBD2	TRBV11-2	TRBJ2-1	ASSLGGGVYNEQF
NA	TRBV6-5	TRBJ2-1	ASTPPDRRNEQF
NA	TRBV12-3/TRBV12-4	TRBJ1-6	ASKGSNSPLH
TRBD1	TRBV20-1	TRBJ1-1	SASKVGNRGTEAF